The 22 T cell receptor beta chains below come from one sample, sequenced in a study of blood T cell repertoires in COVID-19. Assay: immunoSEQ multiplex PCR; the TCRdb copy retains only in-frame clones and omits some. This table holds fewer than 80,000 clones, just under 95% found once. The specimen sequenced was peripheral blood. The receptors derive from a human donor in a cohort sampled during active COVID-19.

The J gene is TRBJ2-1, the V gene TRBV6-5; weak D call: TRBD1 (5 bases). CDR1 is MNHEY, CDR2 SVGAGI, per germline. The CDR3 is made up of 12 amino acids. Trimming removed 5 bases at V and 9 bases at J, with 11 bases between. The CDR3 coding sequence is TGTGCCAGCAGTCGAAGGGGTTCTGAGCAGTTCTTC. Residues: CASSRRGSEQFF.

V is TRBV18 and J is TRBJ1-1; a possible D gene is TRBD1 (5 bases). Trimming pared 4 bases from V and 1 base from J, leaving 13 bases between. The CDR3 runs to 15 residues. Looked up from germline, CDR1 is KGHSH and CDR2 is LQKENI. CDR3 sequence: CASSRVLTGNTEAFF. CDR3 in DNA: TGTGCCAGCTCACGGGTCTTAACAGGGAACACTGAAGCTTTCTTT.

The chain employs TRBV12-3 or TRBV12-4 and TRBJ2-7; no definite D call. This CDR3 comprises 12 residues. V lost 6 bases and J 7 bases, leaving 13 bases between the germline ends. DNA for the CDR3: TGTGCCAGCAGCCCTGGCCTTCATGAGCAGTACTTC. Its protein is CASSPGLHEQYF.

The V and J genes are TRBV5-1 and TRBJ2-7; the match to TRBD1 covers 9 bases. From germline, CDR1 is SGHRS and CDR2 YFSETQ. The length of the CDR3 is 15 residues. Germline trimming cut 2 bases from V and 3 bases from J; bases unmatched to any gene: 6. Written as DNA, the CDR3 is TGCGCCAGCAGCTTTACCGGACAGGGGAACTACGAGCAGTACTTC. Amino acids: CASSFTGQGNYEQYF.

This chain connects TRBV7-2 to TRBJ1-2, with D maybe TRBD1 (6 bases). The V gene's germline CDR1 is SGHTA and CDR2 FQGNSA. V lost 3 bases and J lost 5, with 19 bases in between. The CDR3 consists of 16 residues. The CDR3 bases are TGTGCCAGCAGCTTCCCAACCCCCAGGGGCGGGTATGGCTACACCTTC. Amino acids: CASSFPTPRGGYGYTF. The full variable domain, in which reference TRBV7-2 and TRBJ1-2 provide the parts outside the CDR3, is GAGVSQSPSNKVTEKGKDVELRCDPISGHTALYWYRQSLGQGLEFLIYFQGNSAPDKSGLPSDRFSAERTGGSVSTLTIQRTQQEDSAVYLCASSFPTPRGGYGYTFGSGTRLTVV.

The chain employs TRBV5-1 and TRBJ2-7; 9 nucleotides match TRBD2. J gave up 6 bases and V 4 bases, and 11 bases lay outside the gene matches. The CDR3 has 15 residues. CDR1 SGHRS and CDR2 YFSETQ come from the germline V gene. The CDR3 is CASSPGGLAGTEQYF. CDR3 coding DNA: TGCGCCAGCAGCCCAGGTGGCCTAGCGGGAACCGAGCAGTACTTC. Looking up the rest from reference TRBV5-1 and TRBJ2-7 gives the full variable domain: KAGVTQTPRYLIKTRGQQVTLSCSPISGHRSVSWYQQTPGQGLQFLFEYFSETQRNKGNFPGRFSGRQFSNSRSEMNVSTLELGDSALYLCASSPGGLAGTEQYFGPGTRLTVT.

The CDR3: CASSVDLSSADTQYF. The CDR3 region has the DNA TGTGCCAGCAGTGTAGACTTATCTAGCGCAGATACGCAGTATTTT. J is TRBJ2-3 and V is TRBV2; a weak D match, TRBD2 (6 bases). CDR3 length equals 15 residues. V lost 4 bases, J lost 4 bases, and 15 bases lay in between. CDR1 is SNHLY and CDR2 is FYNNEI in the germline V gene.

The chain couples TRBV11-2 to TRBJ2-7; tentative D call: TRBD2 (5 bases). This CDR3 contains 13 residues. V lost 5 bases to trimming and J lost 5 bases, with 13 bases between them. Germline V gene lookup returns CDR1 SGHAT and CDR2 FQNNGV. The CDR3 DNA sequence: TGTGCCAGCAGCAGACGCGGGTCTGACGAGCAGTACTTC. It yields the protein CASSRRGSDEQYF.

The chain carries TRBV6-5 and TRBJ1-5; D is perhaps TRBD1 (5 bases). The V end was cut by 2 bases, the J end by 3 bases, with 11 bases between. The length of the CDR3 is 15 residues. The germline gives CDR1 MNHEY, CDR2 SVGAGI. The CDR3: CASSYEGEVNQPQHF. The CDR3 coding sequence is TGTGCCAGCAGTTACGAAGGGGAAGTCAATCAGCCCCAGCATTTT.

The chain has TRBV6-5 and TRBJ2-7, with 11 bases aligning to TRBD1. This CDR3 has 14 residues. V lost 6 bases to trimming and J lost 5 bases; unmatched junction nucleotides: 6. Germline CDR1 MNHEY, CDR2 SVGAGI. The DNA of the CDR3 is TGTGCCAGCAGCCCCCGGGACAGGGGGAACGAGCAGTACTTC. Translated: CASSPRDRGNEQYF.

The chain joins TRBV7-2 to TRBJ1-3; D is undetermined. Trimming took 6 bases from V and 0 from J, leaving 9 bases between them. Germline values: CDR1 SGHTA, CDR2 FQGNSA. This CDR3 comprises 14 residues. CDR3 protein: CASREEVSGNTIYF. The CDR3 region has the DNA TGTGCCAGCAGGGAGGAGGTCTCTGGAAACACCATATATTTT.

The CDR3 DNA sequence: TGTGCCAGCAGCTGGGACAGGGCGACTGAAGCTTTCTTT. It is translated as CASSWDRATEAFF. This chain joins TRBV5-5 and TRBJ1-1; 9 nucleotides agree with TRBD1. The J segment lost 5 bases and the V segment lost 3 bases, leaving 2 bases of the junction unmatched. The CDR3 has 13 amino acids. In germline, CDR1 is SGHKS, CDR2 YYEKEE (reference sequence).

This sequence joins TRBV19 and TRBJ1-2, with D possibly TRBD1 on 6 matching bases. The CDR3 length is 17 residues. From germline, CDR1 is LNHDA and CDR2 SQIVND (reference sequence). Trimming left V 4 bases short and J 5 bases short, with 23 bases between. CDR3 nucleotides: TGTGCCAGTAGTACCCACGCCTCACAGGGAAAATGGTATGGCTACACCTTC. Its translation: CASSTHASQGKWYGYTF.

This chain links TRBV7-4 with TRBJ2-3, with a tentative D call TRBD1 (6 bases). The CDR3 runs 19 residues. Germline values: CDR1 SGHVT, CDR2 SQSDAQ. V lost 5 bases to trimming and J lost 1 base, with 25 bases between them. The CDR3 here is CASSHRPGHPTGGTDTQYF. CDR3 DNA: TGTGCCAGCAGCCACCGGCCGGGACATCCCACCGGAGGCACAGATACGCAGTATTTT.

The chain joins TRBV7-9 to TRBJ2-7; possibly TRBD1 for D (6 bases). V was shortened by 4 bases and J by 6 bases, with 19 bases between the two germline ends. The CDR3 runs 15 residues. The germline gives CDR1 SEHNR, CDR2 FQNEAQ (reference sequence). CDR3 in DNA: TGTGCCAGCAGCTCCACAGACAGGACCCTTCTCGAGCAGTACTTC. Protein sequence: CASSSTDRTLLEQYF.

This clone occurred once. The chain combines TRBV27 with TRBJ2-5; TRBD2 matches 10 bases. The CDR3 is 14 residues long. CDR1 is MNHEY, CDR2 SMNVEV, per germline (reference sequence). The trim removed 7 bases at V and 3 bases at J, leaving 5 bases unmatched. This CDR3 reads CASTTSGNEETQYF. Here the CDR3 DNA reads TGTGCCAGCACCACTAGCGGGAATGAAGAGACCCAGTACTTC.

This clone was observed once. The genes are TRBV11-2 and TRBJ1-2; D may be TRBD1 (6 bases). Per the germline V gene, CDR1 is SGHAT and CDR2 is FQNNGV. There are 12 residues in the CDR3. V lost 5 bases to trimming and J lost 8 bases, with 12 bases between them. The CDR3 region has the DNA TGTGCCAGCAGCACAAGACAGGAGGGCTACACCTTC. It translates to CASSTRQEGYTF.

This chain links TRBV7-9 with TRBJ1-1, with D possibly being TRBD1 (5 bases). Germline V lookup: CDR1 SEHNR, CDR2 FQNEAQ (reference sequence). Trimming shortened V by 1 base and J by 11 bases, and 11 bases separated the two germline ends. The CDR3 is 12 amino acids. CDR3 sequence (DNA): TGTGCCAGCAGCTTAGAGGGACTCCGGGCTTTCTTT. This gives the protein CASSLEGLRAFF.

This chain uses TRBV5-1 with TRBJ1-1; D gene uncertain. V dropped 0 bases and J dropped 5 bases, with 11 bases sitting between them. In germline, CDR1 is SGHRS, CDR2 YFSETQ. The length of the CDR3 is 14 residues. CDR3 residues: CASSLDELRTEAFF. The CDR3 DNA is TGCGCCAGCAGCTTGGACGAACTAAGGACTGAAGCTTTCTTT.

The chain has TRBV7-3 and TRBJ1-6, with D maybe TRBD1 (6 bases). The length of the CDR3 is 15 residues. CDR1 is SGHTA and CDR2 is FQGTGA in the germline V gene. Trimming removed 6 bases at V and 7 bases at J, with 16 bases between. The CDR3 region has the DNA TGTGCCAGCAGGACAACCCAGGGGCTAAATTCACCCCTCCACTTT. Amino acids: CASRTTQGLNSPLHF.

V usage is TRBV15 and J usage is TRBJ2-2; TRBD1 is a possible D gene (5 bases). The V and J ends lost 1 base and 5 bases respectively, with 11 bases between them. In germline, CDR1 is LNHNV, CDR2 YYDKDF (reference sequence). The CDR3 extends over 15 amino acids. CDR3 amino acids: CATSRAAAGTGELFF. CDR3 coding DNA: TGTGCCACCAGCAGAGCTGCGGCAGGGACCGGGGAGCTGTTTTTT.

The chain has TRBV6-5 and TRBJ2-3; tentative D call: TRBD2 (6 bases). Germline assignment: CDR1 MNHEY and CDR2 SVGAGI. The CDR3 is 15 residues long. V lost 6 bases to trimming and J lost 3 bases, with 16 bases between them. The CDR3: CASSSGLDTTDTQYF. The DNA of the CDR3 is TGTGCCAGCAGCAGCGGGTTAGACACAACAGATACGCAGTATTTT.